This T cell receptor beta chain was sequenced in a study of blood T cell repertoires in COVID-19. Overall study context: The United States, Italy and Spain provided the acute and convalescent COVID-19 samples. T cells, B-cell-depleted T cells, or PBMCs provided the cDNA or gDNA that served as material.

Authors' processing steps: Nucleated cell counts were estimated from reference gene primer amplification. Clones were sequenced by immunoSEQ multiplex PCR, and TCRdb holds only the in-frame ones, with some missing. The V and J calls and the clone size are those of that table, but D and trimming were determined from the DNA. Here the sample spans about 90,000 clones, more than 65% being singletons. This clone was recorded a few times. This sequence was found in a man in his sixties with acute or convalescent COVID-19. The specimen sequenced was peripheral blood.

The CDR3 nucleotides read TGCGCCAGCAGCTTAAGGGGGCTGGGGACTGAAGCTTTCTTT. Encoded protein: CASSLRGLGTEAFF. V is TRBV5-1 and J is TRBJ1-1, with 7 bases matching TRBD1. The CDR3 runs 14 residues. Germline values: CDR1 SGHRS, CDR2 YFSETQ. V lost 2 bases to trimming and J lost 5 bases; unmatched junction nucleotides: 6.